These 19 T cell receptor beta chains share one sample of origin, sequenced in a study of T cells expressing NK-cell markers. Using the 5' RACE reads, TCRdb records one entry per CDR3 protein without DNA. The repertoire table contains 200,000 to 300,000 distinct CDR3 sequences. The sequenced sample consisted of blood T cells: a sorted CD56 or NKG2C T cell subset, CD4+ or CD8+ T cells, or bulk PBMC T cells (not recorded which). The receptors stem from a man younger than 35 in good health.

The chain couples TRBV5-6 to TRBJ1-4; there is no DNA to check the TCRdb D call of TRBD1. CDR3 length equals 16 residues. Per germline, CDR1 SGHDT and CDR2 YYEEEE. CDR3 in amino acids: CASSLDQGRTNEKLFF.

The chain is built from TRBV15 and TRBJ2-7; absent DNA, TCRdb's TRBD1 call cannot be checked. The CDR3 has 15 residues. Germline V CDR1 and CDR2: LNHNV, YYDKDF (reference sequence). The CDR3: CATSRAIGQAYEQYF.

The V call is TRBV10-3, the J call TRBJ2-6; the TCRdb D gene call, TRBD1, has no DNA to confirm it. The CDR3 has 17 residues. The V gene's germline CDR1 is ENHRY and CDR2 SYGVKD. The CDR3 protein is CAISESGAGAGANVLTF.

The chain joins TRBV27 to TRBJ2-1; the D call of TRBD2 rests on TCRdb alone, since no DNA is present to check it. CDR1 and CDR2 from the germline V gene are MNHEY and SMNVEV (reference sequence). The CDR3 has 19 residues. CDR3 loop: CASSRTGTSGRGFVDEQFF.

The CDR3 spells CASSLEWTGGYNEQFF. The chain combines TRBV5-1 with TRBJ2-1; TCRdb lists TRBD1, though no DNA is available to test this call. Germline assignment: CDR1 SGHRS and CDR2 YFSETQ. This CDR3 has 16 amino acids.

V usage is TRBV5-1 and J usage is TRBJ1-3; the TCRdb call, TRBD1, lacks DNA for checking. Germline CDR1 SGHRS, CDR2 YFSETQ. This CDR3 contains 15 residues. The CDR3 sequence: CASSAGTAARNTIYF.

V is TRBV5-5 and J is TRBJ2-3; without DNA, the TCRdb call of TRBD2 cannot be checked. The CDR3 is made up of 14 amino acids. Germline loops: CDR1 SGHKS, CDR2 YYEKEE (reference sequence). The CDR3 loop reads CASGREMSTDTQYF.

V is TRBV20-1 and J is TRBJ1-6; the D call from TCRdb, TRBD1, cannot be confirmed without DNA. The CDR3 sequence is 16 residues long. CDR1 is DFQATT and CDR2 is SNEGSKA in the germline V gene (reference sequence). This CDR3 is CSARDSTTGGYSPLHF.

The CDR3 is CATSDLGTSGSGNEQFF. The chain employs TRBV24-1 and TRBJ2-1; TCRdb outputs TRBD2, but without DNA this stays unchecked. This CDR3 is built from 17 residues. Germline V CDR1 and CDR2: KGHDR, SFDVKD.

The genes are TRBV9 and TRBJ2-6; no DNA is available, so the TRBD2 call from TCRdb remains unchecked. CDR1 SGDLS and CDR2 YYNGEE come from the germline V gene. The length of the CDR3 is 16 residues. This CDR3 is CASSVTPTSGANVLTF.

The chain recombines TRBV6-5 with TRBJ2-3; the D call from TCRdb, TRBD1, cannot be confirmed without DNA. Germline V gene lookup returns CDR1 MNHEY and CDR2 SVGAGI. The CDR3 runs 16 residues. The CDR3 sequence: CASSSFTGQGPNTQYF.

This chain uses TRBV7-9 with TRBJ2-2. Looked up from germline, CDR1 is SEHNR and CDR2 is FQNEAQ (reference sequence). This CDR3 comprises 13 residues. CDR3 protein: CASSSSGHGELFF.

The chain is built from TRBV7-3 and TRBJ1-5; the TRBD1 assignment by TCRdb is unverifiable without DNA. The CDR3 runs to 13 residues. The V gene's germline CDR1 is SGHTA and CDR2 FQGTGA. The CDR3 here is CASSFGNNQPQHF. Combining the CDR3 with reference TRBV7-3 and TRBJ1-5 gives the whole variable domain GAGVSQTPSNKVTEKGKYVELRCDPISGHTALYWYRQSLGQGPEFLIYFQGTGAADDSGLPNDRFFAVRPEGSVSTLKIQRTERGDSAVYLCASSFGNNQPQHFGDGTRLSIL.

The genes are TRBV6-5 and TRBJ1-1; TCRdb indicates TRBD1, and absent DNA this call remains unverified. This CDR3 is built from 14 residues. CDR1 and CDR2 from the germline V gene are MNHEY and SVGAGI. CDR3 region: CASSYRGTGGKAFF.

The genes are TRBV29-1 and TRBJ1-2; TCRdb's assignment of TRBD1 cannot be checked, as there is no DNA. The CDR3 has 14 amino acids. Germline assignment: CDR1 SQVTM and CDR2 ANQGSEA. CDR3 residues: CSVEVEGSLYGYTF.

The chain uses TRBV19 and TRBJ1-2; TCRdb gives TRBD1 as the D gene, but with no DNA this cannot be confirmed. Per germline, CDR1 LNHDA and CDR2 SQIVND (reference sequence). The CDR3 is 13 residues long. Here the CDR3 reads CASRTPGIGGYTF.

This sequence joins TRBV11-2 and TRBJ2-1. Germline values: CDR1 SGHAT, CDR2 FQNNGV. This CDR3 has 16 amino acids. CDR3: CASRSIGFSSYNEQFF.

J is TRBJ2-1 and V is TRBV12-3 or TRBV12-4; TCRdb gives TRBD2 as the D gene, but with no DNA this cannot be confirmed. The CDR3 runs to 17 residues. The CDR3 sequence: CASSLELAGGKYNEQFF.

The chain links TRBV28 to TRBJ2-3; TCRdb gives TRBD1 as the D gene, but with no DNA this cannot be confirmed. The germline V gene encodes CDR1 MDHEN and CDR2 SYDVKM. This CDR3 contains 13 residues. The CDR3 loop is CASSFPGSDTQYF.